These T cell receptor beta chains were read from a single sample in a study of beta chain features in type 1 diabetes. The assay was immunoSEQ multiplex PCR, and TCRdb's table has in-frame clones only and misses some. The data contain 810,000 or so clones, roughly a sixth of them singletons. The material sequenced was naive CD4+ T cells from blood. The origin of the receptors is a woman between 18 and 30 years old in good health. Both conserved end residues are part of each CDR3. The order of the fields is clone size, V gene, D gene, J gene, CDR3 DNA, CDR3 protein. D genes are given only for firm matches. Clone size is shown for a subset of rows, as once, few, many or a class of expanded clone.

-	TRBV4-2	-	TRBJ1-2	TGTGCCAGCAGCCAAGATTACAGGGCGGGGTACTATGGCTACACCTTC	CASSQDYRAGYYGYTF
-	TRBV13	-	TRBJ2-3	TGTGCCAGCAGCTTAGGGCCGGGACTGGGAATTCCAGATACGCAGTATTTT	CASSLGPGLGIPDTQYF
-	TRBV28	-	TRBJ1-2	TGTGCCAGCAGGGTACAAGATGGCTACACCTTC	CASRVQDGYTF
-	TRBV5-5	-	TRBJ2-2	TGTGCCAGCAGCTTGGCGACAGGGAACACCGGGGAGCTGTTTTTT	CASSLATGNTGELFF
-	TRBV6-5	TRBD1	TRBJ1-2	TGTGCCAGCAGTTACTCGATTGGAGGGGGCGGCTATGGCTACACCTTC	CASSYSIGGGGYGYTF
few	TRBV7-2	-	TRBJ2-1	TGTGCCAGCAGCTTACGAGCGCGGTGGAGCGCGCGAGGGAATGAGCAGTTCTTC	CASSLRARWSARGNEQFF
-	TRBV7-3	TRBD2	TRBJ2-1	TGTGCCAGCAGCTTATCTGCGGGAGGGAAGTTCTTC	CASSLSAGGKFF
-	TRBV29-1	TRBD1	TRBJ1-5	TGCAGCGCCCAATTCGGGGCAGGGGGACAGCCCCAGCATTTT	CSAQFGAGGQPQHF
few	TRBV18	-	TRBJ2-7	TGTGCCAGCTCAGGATGGTCGTCCTACGAGCAGTACTTC	CASSGWSSYEQYF
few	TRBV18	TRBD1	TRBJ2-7	TGTGCCAGCTCGCTACTTGGGACAGGGGAATACGAGCAGTACTTC	CASSLLGTGEYEQYF
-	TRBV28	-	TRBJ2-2	TGTGCCAGCAGTTCACCCGGGACAAGGGGGGCCGGGGAGCTGTTTTTT	CASSSPGTRGAGELFF
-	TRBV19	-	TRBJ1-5	TGTGCCAGTCGCCTCTCGACCGGGATATCTAGGCCCCAGCATTTT	CASRLSTGISRPQHF
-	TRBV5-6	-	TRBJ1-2	TGTGCCAGCAGCTTGGGGGGCAGGGTCGATGGCTACACCTTC	CASSLGGRVDGYTF
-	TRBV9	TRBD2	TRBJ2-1	TGTGCCAGCGGGCCCGCGGGGACTACGGCCAATGAGCAGTTCTTC	CASGPAGTTANEQFF
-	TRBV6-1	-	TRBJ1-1	TGTGCCAGCACGGAACAGATGAACACTGAAGCTTTCTTT	CASTEQMNTEAFF
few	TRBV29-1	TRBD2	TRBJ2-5	TGCAGCGTCAATCGACTAGCGGGAGTGGAGACCCAGTACTTC	CSVNRLAGVETQYF
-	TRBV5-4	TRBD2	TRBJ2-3	TGTGCCAGCAGCAAGGGCCTAGCGGGAGGGTCAGATACGCAGTATTTT	CASSKGLAGGSDTQYF
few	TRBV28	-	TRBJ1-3	TGTGCCAGCAGTTCCAACACATTTTCTGGAAACACCATATATTTT	CASSSNTFSGNTIYF
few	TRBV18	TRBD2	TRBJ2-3	TGTGCCAGCTCAAGACTAGCGGGAAGTACGCAGTATTTT	CASSRLAGSTQYF
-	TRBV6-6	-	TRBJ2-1	TGTGCCAGCAGTTACTCTTCCTACAATGAGCAGTTCTTC	CASSYSSYNEQFF
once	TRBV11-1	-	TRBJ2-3	TGTGCCAGCAGCCCCAGGTCGGGTAGCACAGATACGCAGTATTTT	CASSPRSGSTDTQYF
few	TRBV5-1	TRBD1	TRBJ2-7	TGCGCCAGCAGCTCGCCCGGGACAGGCACTTACGAGCAGTACTTC	CASSSPGTGTYEQYF